Below, one T cell receptor beta chain is given with its context. TCRdb's copy holds only in-frame clones and misses some; the assay was immunoSEQ multiplex PCR. The sample lists over 14,000 clones, 72% seen once, with around half in the top ten. The V gene end was trimmed by 5 bases and the J gene end by 3 bases; junction bases not matched to a gene: 8. CDR1 is SGHTA, CDR2 FQGNSA, per germline. This CDR3 spans 15 amino acids. This sample is drawn from a study of radiotherapy plus CTLA-4 blockade in lung cancer. This chain joins TRBV7-2 and TRBJ2-3; 7 bases are a match to TRBD2. This sequence originates from a human donor with non-small cell lung cancer whose response to radiotherapy plus ipilimumab could not be evaluated. Sequencing used peripheral blood, obtained from a patient treated with radiotherapy plus ipilimumab. The CDR3 here is CASSLLAAGTDTQYF. The CDR3 DNA sequence: TGTGCCAGCAGCCTTCTAGCGGCGGGGACAGATACGCAGTATTTT. Complete variable domain (other parts from reference TRBV7-2 and TRBJ2-3): GAGVSQSPSNKVTEKGKDVELRCDPISGHTALYWYRQSLGQGLEFLIYFQGNSAPDKSGLPSDRFSAERTGGSVSTLTIQRTQQEDSAVYLCASSLLAAGTDTQYFGPGTRLTVL.